The 20 T cell receptor beta chains reported below all come from one sample, sequenced in a study of blood T cell repertoires in COVID-19. Libraries were prepared by immunoSEQ multiplex PCR; TCRdb keeps only in-frame clonotypes and omits some of them. This table has around 310,000 clones, around 90% appearing once. The sequencing sample was made of peripheral blood. The receptor source for this set is a woman aged 40 to 50 with COVID-19, enrolled during active disease.

The rearrangement links TRBV4-3 to TRBJ1-3; D is unresolved. The germline V and J ends were trimmed by 0 bases and 2 bases, with 14 bases remaining between them. This CDR3 region has 17 residues. Germline V gene data show CDR1 as LGHNA and CDR2 as YSLEER. CDR3 sequence reads: CASSQDRQLQTGNTIYF. The DNA of the CDR3 is TGCGCCAGCAGCCAAGACAGGCAGCTCCAAACTGGAAACACCATATATTTT.

The chain uses TRBV4-1 and TRBJ2-7; 8 nucleotides align to TRBD2. J was trimmed by 0 bases and V by 4 bases; bases with no gene match: 5. The CDR3 sequence is 15 residues long. The V gene's germline CDR1 is MGHRA and CDR2 YSYEKL. CDR3 residues: CASSRLAGSSYEQYF. The CDR3 coding sequence is TGCGCCAGCAGCCGATTAGCGGGGAGCTCCTACGAGCAGTACTTC.

The chain is built from TRBV5-4 and TRBJ1-6; 9 bases match TRBD1. This CDR3 comprises 15 residues. Germline V gives CDR1 SGHNT, CDR2 YYREEE (reference sequence). V lost 4 bases to trimming and J lost 9 bases; unmatched junction nucleotides: 8. The CDR3 loop reads CASSLYLDRGSPLHF. CDR3 bases: TGTGCCAGCAGCCTATACTTGGACAGGGGTTCACCCCTCCACTTT.

This clone was recorded only once. V and J are TRBV6-2 or TRBV6-3 and TRBJ1-5, with 8 bases lining up with TRBD1. CDR1 and CDR2 (germline): MNHEY, SVGEGT. The CDR3 sequence is 16 residues long. The V gene end was trimmed by 0 bases and the J gene end by 3 bases; junction bases not matched to a gene: 4. CDR3 region: CASSYSGQGLNQPQHF. CDR3 in DNA: TGTGCCAGCAGTTACTCCGGACAGGGACTCAATCAGCCCCAGCATTTT.

The rearrangement joins TRBV7-2 to TRBJ1-6; no definite D call. Germline V gene sequence: CDR1 SGHTA, CDR2 FQGNSA. V was clipped by 1 base and J by 0 bases, with 10 bases between them. The CDR3 totals 17 residues. CDR3 in amino acids: CASSLDFSGSYNSPLHF. The CDR3 region has the DNA TGTGCCAGCAGCTTAGATTTCTCAGGCTCCTATAATTCACCCCTCCACTTT.

This sequence joins TRBV2 and TRBJ1-2; 7 bases agree with TRBD1. The length of the CDR3 is 15 residues. V dropped 3 bases and J dropped 0; count of bases not matched to a gene: 4. Germline V lookup: CDR1 SNHLY, CDR2 FYNNEI. CDR3 sequence: CASSEETGSNYGYTF. In nucleotides, the CDR3 is TGTGCCAGCAGTGAGGAGACAGGGTCTAACTATGGCTACACCTTC.

The V gene is TRBV5-1, the J gene TRBJ2-1, with TRBD1 matching over 10 bases. Germline V gives CDR1 SGHRS, CDR2 YFSETQ. This CDR3 has 14 amino acids. With 2 bases clipped from V and 7 bases from J, the junction kept 3 bases outside the gene matches. Here the CDR3 reads CASSFDRGHNEQFF. The CDR3 bases are TGCGCCAGCAGCTTTGACAGGGGGCATAATGAGCAGTTCTTC.

CDR3 nucleotide sequence: TGTGCCAGCAGCGTACTTACAGGGATGGGCTACACCTTC. The encoded protein is CASSVLTGMGYTF. The chain joins TRBV9 to TRBJ1-2; D possibly corresponds to TRBD1 (6 bases). Between the trimmed V and J ends, which lost 1 base and 8 bases, there was a span of 12 bases. The germline gives CDR1 SGDLS, CDR2 YYNGEE. The CDR3 has 13 residues. Full variable domain (rest looked up from reference TRBV9 and TRBJ1-2): DSGVTQTPKHLITATGQRVTLRCSPRSGDLSVYWYQQSLDQGLQFLIQYYNGEERAKGNILERFSAQQFPDLHSELNLSSLELGDSALYFCASSVLTGMGYTFGSGTRLTVV.

This clone was seen only once. The CDR3 DNA follows: TGTGCCAGCAGTTTTAGCGGGAGGAGGTACAATGAGCAGTTCTTC. Its translation: CASSFSGRRYNEQFF. V gene TRBV25-1 combines with J gene TRBJ2-1; 10 nucleotides agree with TRBD2. The CDR3 consists of 15 residues. The germline gives CDR1 MGHDK, CDR2 SYGVNS. V was pared by 5 bases and J by 4 bases, with 5 bases of the junction left unmatched. The full variable domain, with the rest looked up from reference TRBV25-1 and TRBJ2-1, is EADIYQTPRYLVIGTGKKITLECSQTMGHDKMYWYQQDPGMELHLIHYSYGVNSTEKGDLSSESTVSRIRTEHFPLTLESARPSHTSQYLCASSFSGRRYNEQFFGPGTRLTVL.

Comment on this clone: The same CDR3 also results from other DNA sequences found in this sample. This chain joins TRBV5-1 and TRBJ2-2, with 11 bases matching TRBD2. V was clipped by 4 bases and J by 1 base; unmatched bases: 3. The CDR3 runs to 16 residues. CDR1 and CDR2 (germline): SGHRS, YFSETQ. CDR3 DNA sequence: TGCGCCAGCAGCCCCCTAGCGGGGGGGAACACCGGGGAGCTGTTTTTT. Protein: CASSPLAGGNTGELFF. Full variable domain (rest looked up from reference TRBV5-1 and TRBJ2-2): KAGVTQTPRYLIKTRGQQVTLSCSPISGHRSVSWYQQTPGQGLQFLFEYFSETQRNKGNFPGRFSGRQFSNSRSEMNVSTLELGDSALYLCASSPLAGGNTGELFFGEGSRLTVL.

The chain carries TRBV7-2 and TRBJ1-2, with D possibly being TRBD1 (6 bases). Trimming took 1 base from V and 0 from J, leaving 18 bases between them. CDR1 and CDR2 (germline): SGHTA, FQGNSA. This CDR3 is 18 amino acids long. In nucleotides, the CDR3 is TGTGCCAGCAGCTTAGTCCGTCCGTCGGCAGGGGCTAACTATGGCTACACCTTC. Its translation is CASSLVRPSAGANYGYTF.

V is TRBV21-1 and J is TRBJ2-4; the DNA was not used to check the table's D call, TRBD1. TRBV21-1 constitutes a pseudogene. The CDR3 has 19 residues. The CDR3: CASSNTHRQGLSAKNIQYF. The CDR3, as DNA: TGTGCCAGCAGCAATACGCATCGACAGGGATTATCAGCCAAAAACATTCAGTACTTC.

This sequence joins TRBV19 and TRBJ2-1; 7 positions match TRBD2. The germline V gene has CDR1 LNHDA and CDR2 SQIVND (reference sequence). The CDR3 is 15 residues long. J lost 0 bases, V lost 8 bases, and 7 bases had no gene match. CDR3 nucleotides: TGTGCCAGTCGCCAAAGCGGGAACTCCTACAATGAGCAGTTCTTC. It yields the protein CASRQSGNSYNEQFF.

This clone was seen more than once but under ten times. The rearrangement uses TRBV28 and TRBJ2-7; D ambiguous. This CDR3 has 13 residues. V lost 4 bases, J lost 2 bases, and 9 bases lay in between. Germline V lookup: CDR1 MDHEN, CDR2 SYDVKM. Here the CDR3 DNA reads TGTGCCAGCAGTTCCGAGGCCACCTACGAGCAGTACTTC. Amino acids: CASSSEATYEQYF.

The genes are TRBV7-9 and TRBJ2-7, with 7 positions matching TRBD2. CDR3 length equals 17 residues. The germline CDR1 and CDR2 sequences are SEHNR and FQNEAQ (reference sequence). V lost 1 base and J lost 1; bases outside the gene matches: 10. This CDR3 reads CASSLVGLGGISYEQYF. The CDR3 nucleotides are TGTGCCAGCAGCTTAGTTGGCTTGGGGGGGATTTCCTACGAGCAGTACTTC.

The J gene is TRBJ2-7, the V gene TRBV19, with a tentative D call TRBD2 (6 bases). Trimming removed 3 bases from V and 6 bases from J, with 12 bases in between. Germline CDR1 and CDR2: LNHDA and SQIVND (reference sequence). This CDR3 contains 13 residues. The CDR3 nucleotides read TGTGCCAGTAGTATGATAACGGGGGTCGAGCAGTACTTC. Residues: CASSMITGVEQYF.

The chain carries TRBV11-2 and TRBJ1-4, with D possibly being TRBD1 (6 bases). V was cut by 5 bases and J by 10 bases, with 20 bases left in between. The CDR3 totals 15 residues. Per germline, CDR1 SGHAT and CDR2 FQNNGV. The CDR3 sequence is CASSLGGVGGGKLFF. CDR3 DNA: TGTGCCAGCAGCCTAGGGGGGGTTGGAGGAGGAAAACTGTTTTTT. The whole variable domain, filled in from reference TRBV11-2 and TRBJ1-4, reads EAGVAQSPRYKIIEKRQSVAFWCNPISGHATLYWYQQILGQGPKLLIQFQNNGVVDDSQLPKDRFSAERLKGVDSTLKIQPAKLEDSAVYLCASSLGGVGGGKLFFGSGTQLSVL.

The CDR3 loop reads CASSYGRGDEQFF. CDR3 coding DNA: TGTGCCAGCAGTTACGGGCGGGGGGATGAGCAGTTCTTC. The chain employs TRBV6-6 and TRBJ2-1, with 8 bases lining up with TRBD2. This CDR3 has 13 residues. From germline, CDR1 is MNHNY and CDR2 SVGAGI (reference sequence). V lost 2 bases to trimming and J lost 8 bases; unmatched junction nucleotides: 2.

The V and J genes are TRBV6-5 and TRBJ2-1; 7 bases fit TRBD1. The germline CDR1 and CDR2 sequences are MNHEY and SVGAGI. This CDR3 has 14 residues. V lost 2 bases and J lost 9; bases outside the gene matches: 7. The CDR3 spells CASSYGQVSGEQFF. DNA of the CDR3: TGTGCCAGCAGTTACGGACAGGTTTCGGGTGAGCAGTTCTTC.

The chain has TRBV6-5 and TRBJ2-7, with 7 nucleotides matching TRBD1. The germline CDR1 and CDR2 sequences are MNHEY and SVGAGI. This CDR3 is built from 13 residues. Germline trimming cut 5 bases from V and 8 bases from J; bases unmatched to any gene: 9. Here the CDR3 reads CASSLAGTDKQYF. CDR3 in DNA: TGTGCCAGCAGTCTCGCCGGGACAGATAAGCAGTACTTC.